This T cell receptor beta chain was captured in a study of blood T cell repertoires in COVID-19. This clone appeared a few times. Source study methods: Quantification of nucleated cells was approximated via reference gene primer amplification. Profiling relied on immunoSEQ multiplex PCR, and the TCRdb table lists in-frame clones only, not all of them. V, J and clone size derive from that table, while D and trimming were established from the DNA sequence. The data show 150,000 to 160,000 clones, around 83% seen once. Enrolled during active infection, Seattle patients were then followed longitudinally. Germline assignment: CDR1 MRHNA and CDR2 SNTAGT. Trimming pared 6 bases from V and 7 bases from J, leaving 18 bases between. CDR3 length equals 14 residues.

Sequencing was carried out using peripheral blood. The V call is TRBV6-4, the J call TRBJ1-1, with TRBD1 as a possible D gene (6 bases). This TCR derives from a woman aged 60-75 years with COVID-19, enrolled during active disease. CDR3 nucleotides: TGTGCCAGCAGGATGACAGGCCCCAGGGATGAAGCTTTCTTT. This gives the protein CASRMTGPRDEAFF.